Listed below are T cell receptor beta chains from one sample, sequenced in a study of cytomegalovirus exposure and HLA in healthy donors. Libraries were prepared by immunoSEQ multiplex PCR; TCRdb keeps only in-frame clonotypes and omits some of them. This sample has 60,000 to 70,000 clones, with over 70% found just once. Sequencing used PBMCs. These TCRs come from a man in his sixties in good health and CMV-seropositive. Both conserved end residues are part of each CDR3. Each record gives: D gene, J gene, V gene, clone size, CDR3 protein, CDR3 DNA. D genes are given only for firm matches. Clone size appears in some rows only: once, few, many, or a class for an expanded clone.

>.|TRBJ2-7|TRBV29-1|.
CRRAATSEQYF
TGCAGGAGGGCAGCGACCAGCGAGCAGTACTTC
>TRBD1|TRBJ1-2|TRBV19|.
CASSTLRRGNYQGYTF
TGTGCCAGTAGTACCCTCCGCAGGGGGAACTATCAAGGCTACACCTTC
>TRBD1|TRBJ1-5|TRBV19|.
CASSTGTGVGNQPQHF
TGTGCCAGTAGTACGGGGACAGGGGTTGGTAATCAGCCCCAGCATTTT
>TRBD2|TRBJ2-7|TRBV28|once
CASSLLQFSTSGSTHEQYF
TGTGCCAGCAGTCTTCTTCAATTTTCGACTAGCGGGAGTACCCACGAGCAGTACTTC
>.|TRBJ1-1|TRBV5-5|.
CASSLRPGNTEAFF
TGTGCCAGCAGCTTGAGGCCAGGGAACACTGAAGCTTTCTTT
>TRBD2|TRBJ2-2|TRBV4-1|.
CASRRLATGELFF
TGCGCCAGCAGACGACTAGCTACCGGGGAGCTGTTTTTT
>.|TRBJ2-5|TRBV27|.
CASSLEAQVETQYF
TGTGCCAGCAGTTTAGAAGCACAGGTAGAGACCCAGTACTTC
>TRBD1|TRBJ1-2|TRBV11-2|.
CASSLDRGFGYTF
TGTGCCAGCAGCTTAGACAGGGGGTTTGGCTACACCTTC
>TRBD2|TRBJ2-1|TRBV5-4|.
CASSWSGTQYEQFF
TGTGCCAGCAGCTGGAGCGGGACTCAGTATGAGCAGTTCTTC
>TRBD1|TRBJ1-1|TRBV7-2|.
CASSFPSRTGGGNTEAFF
TGTGCCAGCAGTTTCCCCAGTCGGACAGGGGGTGGAAACACTGAAGCTTTCTTT